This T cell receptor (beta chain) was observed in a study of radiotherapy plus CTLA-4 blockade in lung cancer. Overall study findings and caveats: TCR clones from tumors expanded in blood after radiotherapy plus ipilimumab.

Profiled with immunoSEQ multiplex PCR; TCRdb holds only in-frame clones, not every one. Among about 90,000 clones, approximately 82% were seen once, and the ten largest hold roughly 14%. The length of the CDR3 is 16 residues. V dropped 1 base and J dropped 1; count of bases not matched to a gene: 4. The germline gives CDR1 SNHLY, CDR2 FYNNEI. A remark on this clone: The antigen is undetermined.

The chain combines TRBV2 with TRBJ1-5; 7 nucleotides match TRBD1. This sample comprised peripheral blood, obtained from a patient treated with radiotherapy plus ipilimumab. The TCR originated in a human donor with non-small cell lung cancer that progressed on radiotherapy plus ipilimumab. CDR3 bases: TGTGCCAGCAGTGAAGGGACAGGAATCAGCAATCAGCCCCAGCATTTT. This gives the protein CASSEGTGISNQPQHF.